What follows are 27 T cell receptor beta chains derived from one specimen sequenced in a study of response to subunit inactivated influenza vaccine. TCRdb recomputed calls from the RT-PCR reads with MiXCR, one row per CDR3 protein. Altogether about 480,000 distinct CDR3 sequences are present, 25% being singletons, with the ten largest covering around 1.8%. The specimen comprised CD4+ T cells sorted from PBMCs, sampled more than 4 days after vaccination. These receptors were obtained from a man aged 50-60 years who received an inactivated influenza vaccine.

The chain couples TRBV12-3 or TRBV12-4 to TRBJ2-5, with 7 bases aligning to TRBD1. The CDR3 consists of 14 residues. With 3 bases clipped from V and 6 bases from J, the junction kept 7 bases outside the gene matches. CDR3 protein: CASSFTGVAKTQYF. CDR3 DNA sequence: TGTGCCAGCAGTTTCACAGGGGTTGCGAAGACCCAGTACTTC.

In its sample, this clonotype was seen a few times. This may arise from a read error, as a much more abundant clone is one base away. This chain joins TRBV20-1 and TRBJ2-7, with a possible D match to TRBD1 (5 bases). V was shortened by 0 bases and J by 3 bases, with 12 bases between the two germline ends. Germline values: CDR1 DFQATT, CDR2 SNEGSKA (reference sequence). CDR3 length: 14 amino acids. The DNA of the CDR3 is TGCAGTGCTAGAGAGGCACAGGCCCACTACGAGCAGTACTTC. This translates into CSAREAQAHYEQYF.

This clonotype was counted between two and nine times. In DNA form, the CDR3 reads TGCGCCAGCAGCAGGGGAGGGGACCCAGATACGCAGTATTTT. Translated, it gives CASSRGGDPDTQYF. V and J are TRBV5-1 and TRBJ2-3; 7 nucleotides line up with TRBD2. This CDR3 spans 14 amino acids. CDR1 and CDR2 from the germline V gene are SGHRS and YFSETQ. The ends lost 4 bases at V and 4 bases at J; junction bases unmatched: 6.

The chain joins TRBV20-1 to TRBJ2-2; the match to TRBD2 covers 15 bases. CDR3 length: 16 residues. The J segment lost 4 bases and the V segment lost 6 bases, leaving 6 bases of the junction unmatched. The germline V gene has CDR1 DFQATT and CDR2 SNEGSKA (reference sequence). DNA for the CDR3: TGCAGTGCCCGGACTAGCGGGAGGGCCTTCACCGGGGAGCTGTTTTTT. Amino acid sequence: CSARTSGRAFTGELFF.

The chain links TRBV6-6 to TRBJ1-6; unclear D gene. Trimming removed 1 base from V and 10 bases from J, with 8 bases in between. The CDR3 is 13 residues long. Per the germline V gene, CDR1 is MNHNY and CDR2 is SVGAGI (reference sequence). Here the CDR3 reads CASSYFRGSPLHF. The CDR3 nucleotides are TGTGCCAGCAGTTACTTCCGAGGATCACCCCTCCACTTT.

This chain joins TRBV10-3 and TRBJ1-1; perhaps TRBD1 as D (6 bases). The length of the CDR3 is 13 residues. The germline gives CDR1 ENHRY, CDR2 SYGVKD. V was clipped by 10 bases and J by 5 bases, with 17 bases between them. CDR3 in amino acids: CANREALATEAFF. The CDR3 region has the DNA TGTGCCAACAGGGAGGCTTTGGCAACTGAAGCTTTCTTT.

This clonotype was seen once. The chain combines TRBV15 with TRBJ2-1; D gene ambiguous. The germline CDR1 and CDR2 sequences are LNHNV and YYDKDF (reference sequence). Deletions cut 2 bases from V and 9 bases from J, with 17 bases between. This CDR3 contains 15 residues. The CDR3 DNA sequence: TGTGCCACCAGCAGAAGTGACTTTTTGGTAGGTGAGCAGTTCTTC. Translating gives CATSRSDFLVGEQFF.

This clonotype occurred a few times. This chain joins TRBV14 and TRBJ2-6; D is unresolved. The CDR3 has 16 amino acids. The V gene's germline CDR1 is SGHDN and CDR2 FVKESK. Trimming stripped 4 bases from V and 0 bases from J, with 10 bases between. CDR3 residues: CASSPRRISGANVLTF. The CDR3 nucleotides are TGTGCCAGCAGCCCCCGACGGATCTCTGGGGCCAACGTCCTGACTTTC.

In this sample, this clonotype turned up many times. The V and J genes are TRBV30 and TRBJ2-5; D is tentatively TRBD1 or TRBD2 (5 bases each). Germline values: CDR1 GTSNPN, CDR2 SVGIG (reference sequence). There are 13 residues in the CDR3. Between the trimmed V and J ends, which lost 2 bases and 5 bases, there was a span of 12 bases. This CDR3 is CAWSPGPWETQYF. CDR3 in DNA: TGTGCCTGGAGTCCGGGACCTTGGGAGACCCAGTACTTC.

The chain employs TRBV7-9 and TRBJ2-2, with unresolved D. Trimming cost V 5 bases and J 9 bases, with 22 bases left between them. This CDR3 region has 16 residues. CDR1 and CDR2 from the germline V gene are SEHNR and FQNEAQ (reference sequence). Here the CDR3 reads CASSLKPDPRMWELFF. CDR3 coding DNA: TGTGCCAGCAGCCTCAAACCTGATCCCAGGATGTGGGAGCTGTTTTTT.

This clonotype was detected a few times. The chain recombines TRBV20-1 with TRBJ1-5, with 7 bases lining up with TRBD1. CDR1 and CDR2 (germline): DFQATT, SNEGSKA (reference sequence). The trim removed 0 bases at V and 9 bases at J, leaving 5 bases unmatched. The length of the CDR3 is 13 residues. The CDR3 DNA reads TGCAGTGCTAGAGATACAGGGGCTGGGCCCCAGCATTTT. It is translated as CSARDTGAGPQHF.

The CDR3 coding sequence is TGCAGTGCTAGTAGGACAGGGGGCCAGGAGACCCAGTACTTC. Its protein is CSASRTGGQETQYF. The J gene is TRBJ2-5, the V gene TRBV20-1; TRBD1 matches 11 bases. V was pared by 3 bases and J by 5 bases, with 5 bases of the junction left unmatched. The CDR3 sequence is 14 residues long. CDR1 and CDR2 from the germline V gene are DFQATT and SNEGSKA (reference sequence).

Only a few counts were recorded for this clonotype. V usage is TRBV28 and J usage is TRBJ1-2; D ambiguous. V shed 3 bases and J shed 5 bases, with 16 bases lying between them. CDR3 length: 15 residues. Germline CDR1 and CDR2: MDHEN and SYDVKM. Here the CDR3 DNA reads TGTGCCAGCAGTTTGGACGGTTCAATGGGGTATGGCTACACCTTC. Protein: CASSLDGSMGYGYTF.

Here the CDR3 reads CASSLKGQGGTNTEAFF. DNA for the CDR3: TGTGCCAGCAGCTTAAAGGGACAGGGGGGAACGAACACTGAAGCTTTCTTT. This chain connects TRBV7-8 to TRBJ1-1; 11 bases are shared with TRBD1. J lost 1 base, V lost 2 bases, and 6 bases had no gene match. The CDR3 extends over 17 amino acids. In germline, CDR1 is SGHVS, CDR2 FQNEAQ.

This clonotype was detected only a few times. The genes are TRBV20-1 and TRBJ1-6; D remains ambiguous. The ends were cut back, 7 bases at V and 7 bases at J, with 14 bases in the middle. CDR3 length: 13 amino acids. The germline CDR1 and CDR2 sequences are DFQATT and SNEGSKA (reference sequence). CDR3 sequence (DNA): TGCAGTGTGAGGGAGGAAGGCAATTCACCCCTCCACTTT. Protein sequence: CSVREEGNSPLHF.

There are a few counts of this clonotype. CDR3 coding DNA: TGTGCCAGTAGTATTTACGTTGCCGCCGGAAGGGATGAGCAGTTCTTC. Amino acid sequence: CASSIYVAAGRDEQFF. The chain employs TRBV19 and TRBJ2-1; D gene uncertain. There are 16 residues in the CDR3. Trimming stripped 3 bases from V and 8 bases from J, with 20 bases between. Germline V lookup: CDR1 LNHDA, CDR2 SQIVND (reference sequence).

This clonotype has more than one count but fewer than ten. J is TRBJ2-7 and V is TRBV15, with unresolved D. The CDR3 sequence is 18 residues long. Germline-derived CDR1 and CDR2 are LNHNV and YYDKDF (reference sequence). Trimming took off 0 bases at V and 0 bases at J, with 18 bases between the two ends. The CDR3 nucleotides are TGTGCCACCAGCAGAGATTATGACCGCGCAGGAACCTCCTACGAGCAGTACTTC. Encoded protein: CATSRDYDRAGTSYEQYF.

The chain is built from TRBV6-5 and TRBJ1-2; 8 nucleotides agree with TRBD1. The CDR3 runs to 15 residues. J gave up 0 bases and V 0 bases, and 0 bases lay outside the gene matches. Germline CDR1 is MNHEY and CDR2 is SVGAGI. CDR3 sequence reads: CASSYSGQANYGYTF. The CDR3 region has the DNA TGTGCCAGCAGTTACTCGGGACAGGCTAACTATGGCTACACCTTC.

V is TRBV4-1 and J is TRBJ2-1; D gene uncertain. With 4 bases removed from V and 12 bases from J, the gap between germline ends came to 22 bases. Germline values: CDR1 MGHRA, CDR2 YSYEKL. The CDR3 spans 15 residues. CDR3 in amino acids: CASSREPTAEILQFF. Written as DNA, the CDR3 is TGCGCCAGCAGCCGAGAGCCGACGGCCGAGATACTGCAGTTCTTC.

This chain connects TRBV20-1 to TRBJ2-7, with 15 bases fitting TRBD2. This CDR3 comprises 16 residues. V lost 1 base, J lost 5 bases, and 6 bases stayed unmatched. Germline V lookup: CDR1 DFQATT, CDR2 SNEGSKA (reference sequence). As DNA, the CDR3 is TGCAGTGCTAGAGGCGGACTAGCGGGGGGGGTACACGAGCAGTACTTC. This translates into CSARGGLAGGVHEQYF.

The chain combines TRBV20-1 with TRBJ2-7; 12 bases agree with TRBD1. With 5 bases clipped from V and 2 bases from J, the junction kept 16 bases outside the gene matches. Germline V lookup: CDR1 DFQATT, CDR2 SNEGSKA (reference sequence). The length of the CDR3 is 18 residues. The DNA of the CDR3 is TGCAGTGCTCATATTTCGGGACAGGGGGCGCCCAGAACCTACGAGCAGTACTTC. Encoded protein: CSAHISGQGAPRTYEQYF.

The rearrangement joins TRBV5-1 to TRBJ2-7; 9 bases are a match to TRBD2. The CDR3 is 17 amino acids. V lost 4 bases to trimming and J lost 5 bases; unmatched junction nucleotides: 16. Germline CDR1 and CDR2: SGHRS and YFSETQ. CDR3 in DNA: TGCGCCAGCAGCCCCCACCGACTAGCGGAGAGGCCTAACGAGCAGTACTTC. This sequence encodes CASSPHRLAERPNEQYF.

The table lists this clonotype with many counts. The gene calls are TRBV5-6 and TRBJ2-7, with 10 bases matching TRBD2. The CDR3 is 16 residues long. V lost 4 bases to trimming and J lost 2 bases; unmatched junction nucleotides: 9. Germline V gene sequence: CDR1 SGHDT, CDR2 YYEEEE. CDR3 bases: TGTGCCAGCAGCCACCAGGGGGGGACTAGCGCCTACGAGCAGTACTTC. It is translated as CASSHQGGTSAYEQYF.

The chain combines TRBV7-2 with TRBJ1-1; D remains ambiguous. CDR3 size: 14 residues. Germline V gene lookup returns CDR1 SGHTA and CDR2 FQGNSA. Between the trimmed V and J ends, which lost 0 bases and 4 bases, there was a span of 9 bases. CDR3 loop: CASSLARASTEAFF. The CDR3, as DNA: TGTGCCAGCAGCTTAGCGCGGGCATCCACTGAAGCTTTCTTT.

There are a few counts of this clonotype. The genes are TRBV11-1 and TRBJ2-6; maybe TRBD2 (5 bases). The germline V and J ends were trimmed by 2 bases and 1 base, with 18 bases remaining between them. CDR3 length: 19 residues. Germline CDR1 reads SGHAT; CDR2 reads FQDESV (reference sequence). CDR3 in amino acids: CASSLFKGSPVSGANVLTF. The DNA of the CDR3 is TGTGCCAGCAGCTTATTTAAAGGGAGCCCCGTGTCTGGGGCCAACGTCCTGACTTTC. Based on the CDR3 plus reference TRBV11-1 and TRBJ2-6, the full variable domain is EAEVAQSPRYKITEKSQAVAFWCDPISGHATLYWYRQILGQGPELLVQFQDESVVDDSQLPKDRFSAERLKGVDSTLKIQPAELGDSAMYLCASSLFKGSPVSGANVLTFGAGSRLTVL.

This clonotype was observed a handful of times. The chain combines TRBV7-9 with TRBJ2-7, with a weak D call TRBD2 (6 bases). CDR1 and CDR2 from the germline V gene are SEHNR and FQNEAQ (reference sequence). This CDR3 is built from 14 residues. V was trimmed by 5 bases and J by 6 bases, leaving 17 bases between them. The CDR3: CASSPPRGLGEQYF. CDR3 in DNA: TGTGCCAGCAGCCCCCCGAGGGGACTGGGCGAGCAGTACTTC. Full variable domain (remainder filled in from reference TRBV7-9 and TRBJ2-7): DTGVSQNPRHKITKRGQNVTFRCDPISEHNRLYWYRQTLGQGPEFLTYFQNEAQLEKSRLLSDRFSAERPKGSFSTLEIQRTEQGDSAMYLCASSPPRGLGEQYFGPGTRLTVT.

The rearrangement joins TRBV5-8 to TRBJ1-1; D may be TRBD1 (6 bases). Germline assignment: CDR1 SGHTS and CDR2 YDEGEE. The CDR3 is 15 residues long. V gave up 2 bases and J gave up 1 base, with 12 bases separating them. This chain's CDR3 is CASSFTGSWNTEAFF. CDR3 DNA: TGTGCCAGCAGCTTCACAGGGTCGTGGAACACTGAAGCTTTCTTT.